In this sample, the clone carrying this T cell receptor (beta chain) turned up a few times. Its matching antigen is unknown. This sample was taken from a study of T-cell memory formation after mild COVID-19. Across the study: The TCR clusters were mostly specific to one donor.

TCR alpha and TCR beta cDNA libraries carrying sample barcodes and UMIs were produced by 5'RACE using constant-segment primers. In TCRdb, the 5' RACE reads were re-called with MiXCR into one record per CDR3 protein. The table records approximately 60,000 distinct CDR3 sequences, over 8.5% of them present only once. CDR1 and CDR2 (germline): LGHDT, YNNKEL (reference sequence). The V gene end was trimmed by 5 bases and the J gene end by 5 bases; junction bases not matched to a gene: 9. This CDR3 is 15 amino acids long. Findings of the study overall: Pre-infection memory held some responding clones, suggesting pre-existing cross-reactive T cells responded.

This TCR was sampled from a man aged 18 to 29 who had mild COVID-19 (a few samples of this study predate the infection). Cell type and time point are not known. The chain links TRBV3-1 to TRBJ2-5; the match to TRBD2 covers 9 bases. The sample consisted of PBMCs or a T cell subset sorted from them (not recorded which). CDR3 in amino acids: CASSIGGGALETQYF. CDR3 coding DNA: TGTGCCAGCAGCATAGGCGGGGGGGCCCTGGAGACCCAGTACTTC.